The rows below give T cell receptor beta chains drawn from one sample of a study of blood T cells in healthy people across ages. TCRdb fed the 5' RACE reads into MiXCR, producing one record per CDR3 protein. The sample carries over a million distinct CDR3 sequences, roughly two fifths recorded once. Input material: blood. Receptors originate from a woman in her late teens or twenties in good health. CDR3s include the opening cysteine and the closing phenylalanine or tryptophan. A D gene is named only where the DNA matches it firmly. Rows give clone size only sometimes, using once, few, many, or a class for an expanded clone.

>TRBV12-3/TRBV12-4|-|TRBJ1-4|-|14
CASSYQGTNEKLFF
>TRBV2|-|TRBJ1-6|once|14
CASTEGQRHSPLHF
>TRBV6-1|-|TRBJ1-1|few|14
CASSVGTTATGAFF
>TRBV4-1|TRBD1|TRBJ1-2|few|16
CASSQVAGTGNYGYTF
>TRBV27|TRBD1|TRBJ1-3|few|14
CASSSGQPGNTIYF
>TRBV29-1|-|TRBJ2-5|many|13
CSVVPPGLETQYF
>TRBV3-1|-|TRBJ1-1|-|13
CASSQLMGTEAFF
>TRBV29-1|-|-|few|13
CSVEDGRTYEQYF
>TRBV5-1|-|TRBJ2-5|many|15
CASGSSGASEETQYF
>TRBV7-9|-|TRBJ1-2|-|9
CASSFPFTF
>TRBV7-2|TRBD1|TRBJ2-2|-|18
CASSTSPDRGINTGELFF
>TRBV20-1|TRBD2|TRBJ2-1|-|12
CSASAGDNEQFF
>TRBV5-1|-|TRBJ2-3|few|14
CASSGGNALDTQYF
>TRBV7-2|-|TRBJ2-5|once|16
CASSHQGRAYRETQYF
>TRBV27|TRBD1|TRBJ1-1|-|17
CASSFTLGQRLNTEAFF
>TRBV27|-|TRBJ1-1|-|15
CASSLRRDPDTEAFF
>TRBV20-1|TRBD1|TRBJ1-2|few|13
CSATDRGAYGYTF
>TRBV9|-|TRBJ2-5|-|13
CASSALSLGEQYF
>TRBV4-1|-|TRBJ1-1|-|14
CASSQDQGSTEAFF
>TRBV29-1|-|TRBJ1-2|-|11
CSVALMNGYTF
>TRBV6-5|-|TRBJ2-1|many|13
CASSYGYYNEQFF
>TRBV5-6|TRBD1|TRBJ1-2|few|14
CASSARQGWYGYTF
>TRBV9|-|TRBJ2-1|few|15
CASSVGGPLVNEQFF
>TRBV15|-|TRBJ1-2|-|17
CATSADRFSWGHYGYTF
>TRBV6-5|TRBD1|TRBJ2-1|many|14
CASSSRDSYNEQFF
>TRBV20-1|TRBD1|TRBJ2-7|-|15
CSARDPGTGTYEQYF
>TRBV4-3|-|TRBJ2-3|few|17
CASSQVVGPNPTDTQYF
>TRBV28|-|TRBJ1-5|-|14
CASKGPNSNQPQHF
>TRBV12-3/TRBV12-4|-|TRBJ2-5|-|17
CASSRLGDPKSQETQYF